The 14 T cell receptor beta chains listed next were all sequenced from one sample in a study of CD8 T cells in Susac syndrome. RNA amounts of about 0.5 to 1 ug underwent reverse transcription with random hexamers. In TCRdb, the immunoSEQ multiplex PCR reads were re-called with MiXCR into one record per CDR3 protein. The sample gives about 200,000 distinct CDR3 sequences, roughly 96% of which show up once; 0.093% is in the top ten. The sequencing sample was made of CD4+ T cells from PBMCs. These receptors came from a human donor with multiple sclerosis.

The chain has TRBV18 and TRBJ1-4; 9 positions agree with TRBD1. Germline V CDR1 and CDR2: KGHSH, LQKENI. There are 16 residues in the CDR3. Losses at the gene ends were 2 bases for V and 7 bases for J; bases not matched to a gene: 8. CDR3 sequence reads: CASSPVDGTGIEKLFF. Written as DNA, the CDR3 is TGTGCCAGCTCACCAGTGGATGGGACAGGGATTGAAAAACTGTTTTTT.

This sequence joins TRBV7-2 and TRBJ2-7; D ambiguous. Germline V gene sequence: CDR1 SGHTA, CDR2 FQGNSA. There are 15 residues in the CDR3. V was shortened by 5 bases and J by 0 bases, with 14 bases between the two germline ends. The CDR3 loop reads CASSDRNSISYEQYF. CDR3 coding DNA: TGTGCCAGCAGCGATCGGAACAGTATCTCCTACGAGCAGTACTTC.

The chain carries TRBV2 and TRBJ2-5; unclear D gene. Germline CDR1 is SNHLY and CDR2 is FYNNEI. The V and J ends lost 4 bases and 5 bases respectively, with 14 bases between them. This CDR3 has 14 amino acids. The CDR3 DNA sequence: TGTGCCAGCAGTGTTAACGGGTTCGGGGAGACCCAGTACTTC. Protein product: CASSVNGFGETQYF.

The chain combines TRBV29-1 with TRBJ2-2; 9 bases agree with TRBD1. The CDR3 is 13 amino acids. Germline V gene sequence: CDR1 SQVTM, CDR2 ANQGSEA. The junction had 5 bases not matched to a gene; V was cut back by 5 bases and J by 7 bases. The DNA for the CDR3 is TGCAGCGTTAAGGACAGGGGAGGCGGGGAGCTGTTTTTT. This codes for CSVKDRGGGELFF.

The V call is TRBV3-1, the J call TRBJ2-7; tentatively, D is TRBD1 or TRBD2 (5 bases each). The germline CDR1 and CDR2 sequences are LGHDT and YNNKEL (reference sequence). Trimming stripped 2 bases from V and 3 bases from J, with 11 bases between. The CDR3 runs to 14 residues. This CDR3 reads CASSQREGNYEQYF. The CDR3 DNA reads as TGTGCCAGCAGCCAAAGAGAGGGGAACTACGAGCAGTACTTC.

The chain carries TRBV27 and TRBJ1-1, with D possibly being TRBD1 (5 bases). V was pared by 3 bases and J by 1 base, with 6 bases between. The CDR3 runs to 13 residues. Germline CDR1 MNHEY, CDR2 SMNVEV (reference sequence). CDR3 in DNA: TGTGCCAGCAGTTTTACAGGGAACACTGAAGCTTTCTTT. This codes for CASSFTGNTEAFF.

This CDR3 is CASSQVVADGYTF. The CDR3 region has the DNA TGTGCCAGCAGCCAAGTGGTTGCGGATGGCTACACCTTC. V is TRBV3-1 and J is TRBJ1-2; D gene uncertain. CDR3 length equals 13 residues. Trimming took 1 base from V and 6 from J, leaving 9 bases between them. Germline lookup yields CDR1 LGHDT and CDR2 YNNKEL (reference sequence).

This clonotype occurred a few times. The rearrangement links TRBV30 to TRBJ2-1; D is unresolved. This CDR3 region has 11 residues. Trimming pared 1 base from V and 9 bases from J, leaving 7 bases between. Germline CDR1 GTSNPN, CDR2 SVGIG (reference sequence). The CDR3 DNA is TGTGCCTGGAGTGGACAAGGTGAGCAGTTCTTC. Protein: CAWSGQGEQFF.

The gene calls are TRBV3-1 and TRBJ2-3; 7 positions match TRBD2. The V and J ends lost 1 base and 2 bases, in that order; junction bases with no gene match: 9. CDR1 is LGHDT and CDR2 is YNNKEL in the germline V gene (reference sequence). This CDR3 is 17 amino acids long. In nucleotides, the CDR3 is TGTGCCAGCAGCCAAGGGTGGTCAGCGGGGCTCACAGATACGCAGTATTTT. Translating it yields CASSQGWSAGLTDTQYF.

V is TRBV5-6 and J is TRBJ2-5; D is unclear. CDR3 size: 13 residues. From germline, CDR1 is SGHDT and CDR2 YYEEEE. Trimming removed 3 bases from V and 5 bases from J, with 11 bases in between. CDR3 protein: CASSSGSLETQYF. The CDR3 region has the DNA TGTGCCAGCAGCTCCGGGTCTTTGGAGACCCAGTACTTC.

V and J are TRBV7-9 and TRBJ1-4; TRBD1 matches 7 bases. The CDR3 totals 15 residues. From germline, CDR1 is SEHNR and CDR2 FQNEAQ (reference sequence). V trimming: 3 bases; J trimming: 7 bases; junction bases outside the gene matches: 8. The CDR3 DNA follows: TGTGCCAGCAGCTTCGCCGGGACAGCAACTGAAAAACTGTTTTTT. Encoded protein: CASSFAGTATEKLFF.

The chain is built from TRBV15 and TRBJ2-7; maybe TRBD1 (5 bases). Germline values: CDR1 LNHNV, CDR2 YYDKDF (reference sequence). Trimming stripped 4 bases from V and 6 bases from J, with 13 bases between. The CDR3 covers 13 residues. CDR3 in DNA: TGTGCCACCAGCAACAGACAGCCCCCCGAGCAGTACTTC. Protein product: CATSNRQPPEQYF.

The rearrangement uses TRBV24-1 and TRBJ1-1, with no clear D. This CDR3 has 13 residues. Germline CDR1 and CDR2: KGHDR and SFDVKD. V shed 7 bases and J shed 1 base, with 9 bases lying between them. The CDR3 DNA follows: TGTGCCACCAGGGACCTGGGGAACACTGAAGCTTTCTTT. Translating gives CATRDLGNTEAFF.

This clonotype has just one count. The CDR3 coding sequence is TGCAGCGTTGAAGGGGACTACGAGCAGTACTTC. Its translation is CSVEGDYEQYF. The V call is TRBV29-1, the J call TRBJ2-7; D remains ambiguous. V was shortened by 1 base and J by 3 bases, with 4 bases between the two germline ends. The CDR3 has 11 amino acids. CDR1 is SQVTM, CDR2 ANQGSEA, per germline.